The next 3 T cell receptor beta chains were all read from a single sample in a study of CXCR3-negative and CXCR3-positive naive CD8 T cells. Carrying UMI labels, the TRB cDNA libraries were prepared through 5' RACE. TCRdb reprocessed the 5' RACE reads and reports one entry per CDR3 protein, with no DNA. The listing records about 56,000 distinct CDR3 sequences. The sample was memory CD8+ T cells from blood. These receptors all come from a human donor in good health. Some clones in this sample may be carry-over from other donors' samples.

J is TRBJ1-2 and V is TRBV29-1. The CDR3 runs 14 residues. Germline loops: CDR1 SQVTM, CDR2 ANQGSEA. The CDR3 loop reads CSVEDQGFFGGYTF.

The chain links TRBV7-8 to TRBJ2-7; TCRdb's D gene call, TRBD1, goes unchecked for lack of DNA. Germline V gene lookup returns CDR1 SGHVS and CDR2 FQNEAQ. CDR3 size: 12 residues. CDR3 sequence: CASSSLGGEQYF. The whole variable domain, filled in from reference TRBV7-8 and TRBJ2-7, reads GAGVSQSPRYKVAKRGQDVALRCDPISGHVSLFWYQQALGQGPEFLTYFQNEAQLDKSGLPSDRFFAERPEGSVSTLKIQRTQQEDSAVYLCASSSLGGEQYFGPGTRLTVT.

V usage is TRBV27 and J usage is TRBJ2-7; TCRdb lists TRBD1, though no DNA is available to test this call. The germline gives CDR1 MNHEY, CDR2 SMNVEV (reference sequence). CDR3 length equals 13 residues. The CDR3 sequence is CASQGQTSYEQYF.